These 4 T cell receptor beta chains were sequenced from one sample in a study of blood T cell repertoires in COVID-19. Only in-frame clones appear in the TCRdb table, and some are missing; sequencing was by immunoSEQ multiplex PCR. The sample contains roughly 300,000 clones, roughly 90% of which appear only once. Material for sequencing was peripheral blood. The receptors were gathered from a man aged 18 to 29 with active or convalescent COVID-19.

The sample holds a few counts of this clone. The chain couples TRBV7-9 to TRBJ2-7; 7 bases agree with TRBD2. CDR1 and CDR2 (germline): SEHNR, FQNEAQ (reference sequence). This CDR3 has 13 residues. J gave up 2 bases and V 3 bases, and 1 base lay outside the gene matches. The CDR3 DNA follows: TGTGCCAGCAGCTTCGGGACTACCTACGAGCAGTACTTC. It specifies CASSFGTTYEQYF.

This rearrangement joins TRBV7-9 to TRBJ1-2; D may be TRBD1 (5 bases). The CDR3 covers 15 residues. Looked up from germline, CDR1 is SEHNR and CDR2 is FQNEAQ (reference sequence). Trimming removed 2 bases from V and 9 bases from J, with 19 bases in between. CDR3 residues: CASSLKGPHPGRYTF. CDR3 DNA sequence: TGTGCCAGCAGCTTAAAGGGGCCGCACCCCGGGCGCTACACCTTC.

This clone showed up just once. The V call is TRBV5-1, the J call TRBJ1-2, with 7 bases lining up with TRBD1. The CDR3 covers 14 residues. Germline V gene lookup returns CDR1 SGHRS and CDR2 YFSETQ. After removal of 2 bases from V and 8 bases from J, the junction contained 9 bases not matched to a gene. CDR3 sequence: CASSLTTGAGGYTF. The CDR3 nucleotides read TGCGCCAGCAGCTTAACTACAGGGGCCGGAGGCTACACCTTC.

The chain carries TRBV20-1 and TRBJ1-2; perhaps TRBD1 as D (6 bases). The V end lost 3 bases, the J end lost 4 bases, and 12 bases lay between the germline ends. Germline CDR1 and CDR2: DFQATT and SNEGSKA (reference sequence). This CDR3 spans 13 amino acids. CDR3: CSASPGEPYGYTF. The CDR3 DNA reads as TGCAGTGCTAGTCCAGGGGAACCCTATGGCTACACCTTC.